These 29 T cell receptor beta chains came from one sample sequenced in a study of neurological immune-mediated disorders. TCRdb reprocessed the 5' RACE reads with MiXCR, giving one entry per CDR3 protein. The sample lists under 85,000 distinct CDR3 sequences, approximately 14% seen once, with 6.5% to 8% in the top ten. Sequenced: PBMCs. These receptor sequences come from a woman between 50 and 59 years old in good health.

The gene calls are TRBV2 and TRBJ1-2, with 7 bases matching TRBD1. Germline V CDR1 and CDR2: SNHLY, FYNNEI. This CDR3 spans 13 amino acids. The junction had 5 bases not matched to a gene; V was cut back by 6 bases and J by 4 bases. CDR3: CASRAGGSYGYTF. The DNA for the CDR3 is TGTGCCAGCAGGGCAGGGGGTTCCTATGGCTACACCTTC.

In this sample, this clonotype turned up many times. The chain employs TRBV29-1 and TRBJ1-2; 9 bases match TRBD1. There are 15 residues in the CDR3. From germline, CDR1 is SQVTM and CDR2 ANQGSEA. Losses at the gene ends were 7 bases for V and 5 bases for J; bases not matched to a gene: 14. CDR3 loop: CSGATGGLGGYGYTF. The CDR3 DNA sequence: TGCAGCGGTGCGACAGGGGGGCTGGGGGGGTATGGCTACACCTTC. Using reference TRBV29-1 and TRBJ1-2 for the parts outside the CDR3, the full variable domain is SAVISQKPSRDICQRGTSLTIQCQVDSQVTMMFWYRQQPGQSLTLIATANQGSEATYESGFVIDKFPISRPNLTFSTLTVSNMSPEDSSIYLCSGATGGLGGYGYTFGSGTRLTVV.

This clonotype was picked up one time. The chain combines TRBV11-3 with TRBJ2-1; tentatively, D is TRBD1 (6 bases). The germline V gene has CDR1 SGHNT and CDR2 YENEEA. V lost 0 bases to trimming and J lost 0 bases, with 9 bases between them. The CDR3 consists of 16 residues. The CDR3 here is CASSLEGAGSYNEQFF. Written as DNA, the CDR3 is TGTGCCAGCAGCTTAGAGGGGGCGGGCTCCTACAATGAGCAGTTCTTC.

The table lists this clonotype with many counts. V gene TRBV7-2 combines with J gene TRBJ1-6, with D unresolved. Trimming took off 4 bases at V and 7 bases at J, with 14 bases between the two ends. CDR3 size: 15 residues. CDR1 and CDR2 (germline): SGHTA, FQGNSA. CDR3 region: CASSSLGVENSPLHF. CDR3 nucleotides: TGTGCCAGCAGCTCCCTCGGGGTAGAAAATTCACCCCTCCACTTT.

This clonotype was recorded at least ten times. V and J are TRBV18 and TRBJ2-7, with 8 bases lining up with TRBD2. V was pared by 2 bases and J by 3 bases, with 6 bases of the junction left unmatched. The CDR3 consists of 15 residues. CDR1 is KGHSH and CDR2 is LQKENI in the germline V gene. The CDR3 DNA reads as TGTGCCAGCTCACCATCAAGCGGGAGTATCTACGAGCAGTACTTC. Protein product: CASSPSSGSIYEQYF.

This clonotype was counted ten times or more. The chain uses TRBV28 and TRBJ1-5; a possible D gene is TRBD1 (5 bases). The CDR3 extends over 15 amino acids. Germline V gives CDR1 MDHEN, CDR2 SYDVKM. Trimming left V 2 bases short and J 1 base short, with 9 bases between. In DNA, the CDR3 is TGTGCCAGCAGTTTAGGAGGGGAAAGCAATCAGCCCCAGCATTTT. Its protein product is CASSLGGESNQPQHF.

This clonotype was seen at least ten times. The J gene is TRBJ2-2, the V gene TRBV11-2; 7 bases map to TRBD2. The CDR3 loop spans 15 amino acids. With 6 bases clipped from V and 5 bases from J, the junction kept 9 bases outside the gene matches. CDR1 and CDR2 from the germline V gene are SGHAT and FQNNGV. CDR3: CASRPPGGDTGELFF. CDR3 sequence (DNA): TGTGCCAGCAGACCCCCTGGGGGGGATACCGGGGAGCTGTTTTTT. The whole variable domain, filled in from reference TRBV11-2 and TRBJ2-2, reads EAGVAQSPRYKIIEKRQSVAFWCNPISGHATLYWYQQILGQGPKLLIQFQNNGVVDDSQLPKDRFSAERLKGVDSTLKIQPAKLEDSAVYLCASRPPGGDTGELFFGEGSRLTVL.

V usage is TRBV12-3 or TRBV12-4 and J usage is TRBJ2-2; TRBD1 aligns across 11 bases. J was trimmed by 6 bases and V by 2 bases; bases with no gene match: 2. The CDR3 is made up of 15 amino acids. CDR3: CASSLRTGGPGELFF. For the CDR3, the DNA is TGTGCCAGCAGTTTAAGGACAGGGGGCCCCGGGGAGCTGTTTTTT.

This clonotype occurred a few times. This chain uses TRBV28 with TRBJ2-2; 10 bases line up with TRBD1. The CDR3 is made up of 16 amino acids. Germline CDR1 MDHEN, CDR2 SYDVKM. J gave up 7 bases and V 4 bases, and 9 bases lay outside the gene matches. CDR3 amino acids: CASSSAGQGSVGELFF. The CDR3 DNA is TGTGCCAGCAGTTCCGCGGGACAGGGGTCTGTCGGGGAGCTGTTTTTT.

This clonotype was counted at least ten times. In DNA, the CDR3 is TGCGCCAGCAGTTGGACAGCGCCTAATGAAAAACTGTTTTTT. Translated: CASSWTAPNEKLFF. The chain joins TRBV5-1 to TRBJ1-4, with a weak D call TRBD1 (6 bases). This CDR3 has 14 amino acids. Germline assignment: CDR1 SGHRS and CDR2 YFSETQ. V was shortened by 5 bases and J by 3 bases, with 11 bases between the two germline ends. The full variable domain, completed using reference TRBV5-1 and TRBJ1-4, is KAGVTQTPRYLIKTRGQQVTLSCSPISGHRSVSWYQQTPGQGLQFLFEYFSETQRNKGNFPGRFSGRQFSNSRSEMNVSTLELGDSALYLCASSWTAPNEKLFFGSGTQLSVL.

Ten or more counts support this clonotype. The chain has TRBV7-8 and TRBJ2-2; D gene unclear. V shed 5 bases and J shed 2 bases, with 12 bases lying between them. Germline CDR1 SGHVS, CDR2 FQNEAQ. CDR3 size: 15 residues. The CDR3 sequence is CASSPLYVNTGELFF. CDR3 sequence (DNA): TGTGCCAGCAGCCCCCTTTATGTTAACACCGGGGAGCTGTTTTTT.

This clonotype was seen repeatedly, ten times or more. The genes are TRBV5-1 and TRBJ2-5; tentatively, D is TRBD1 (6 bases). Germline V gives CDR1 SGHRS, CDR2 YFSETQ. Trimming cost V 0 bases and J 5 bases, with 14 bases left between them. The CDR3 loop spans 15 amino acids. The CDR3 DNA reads TGCGCCAGCAGCTTGGGTCAGGGGTCATGGGAGACCCAGTACTTC. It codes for CASSLGQGSWETQYF.

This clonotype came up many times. The CDR3 protein is CATSGRRDTGGRETQYF. CDR3 nucleotides: TGTGCCACCAGTGGACGCCGGGACACAGGGGGTAGGGAGACCCAGTACTTC. The rearrangement links TRBV24-1 to TRBJ2-5; 8 nucleotides agree with TRBD1. The CDR3 consists of 17 residues. V trimming: 5 bases; J trimming: 5 bases; junction bases outside the gene matches: 15. The germline V gene encodes CDR1 KGHDR and CDR2 SFDVKD.

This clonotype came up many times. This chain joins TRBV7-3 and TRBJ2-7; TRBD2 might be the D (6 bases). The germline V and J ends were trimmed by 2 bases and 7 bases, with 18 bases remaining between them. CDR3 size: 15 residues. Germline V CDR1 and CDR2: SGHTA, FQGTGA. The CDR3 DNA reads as TGTGCCAGCAGCTTAGGGGGGACCCGCCGGTTTGAGCAGTACTTC. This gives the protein CASSLGGTRRFEQYF.

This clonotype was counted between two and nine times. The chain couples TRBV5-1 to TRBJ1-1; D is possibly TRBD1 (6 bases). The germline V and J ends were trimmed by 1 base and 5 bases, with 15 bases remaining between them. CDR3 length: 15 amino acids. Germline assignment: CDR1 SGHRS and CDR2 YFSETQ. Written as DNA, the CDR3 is TGCGCCAGCAGCTTGCAGGGGCTGAGTAGTACTGAAGCTTTCTTT. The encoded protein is CASSLQGLSSTEAFF.

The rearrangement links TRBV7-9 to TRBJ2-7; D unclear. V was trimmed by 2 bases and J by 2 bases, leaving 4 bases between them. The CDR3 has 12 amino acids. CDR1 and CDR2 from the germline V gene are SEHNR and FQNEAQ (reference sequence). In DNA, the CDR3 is TGTGCCAGCAGCTTACTTCCCTACGAGCAGTACTTC. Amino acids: CASSLLPYEQYF.

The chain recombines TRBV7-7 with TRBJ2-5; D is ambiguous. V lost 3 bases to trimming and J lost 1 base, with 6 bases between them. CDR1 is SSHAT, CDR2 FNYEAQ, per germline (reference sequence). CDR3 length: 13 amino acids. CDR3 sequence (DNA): TGTGCCAGCAGCTTTTATGTCCAAGAGACCCAGTACTTC. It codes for CASSFYVQETQYF.

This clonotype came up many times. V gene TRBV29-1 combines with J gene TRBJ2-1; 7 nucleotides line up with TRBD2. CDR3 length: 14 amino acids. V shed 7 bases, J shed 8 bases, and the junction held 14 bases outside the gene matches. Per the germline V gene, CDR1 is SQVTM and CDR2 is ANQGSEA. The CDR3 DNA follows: TGCAGCGCCGCACGGGACTACGCCATCGATGAGCAGTTCTTC. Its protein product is CSAARDYAIDEQFF.

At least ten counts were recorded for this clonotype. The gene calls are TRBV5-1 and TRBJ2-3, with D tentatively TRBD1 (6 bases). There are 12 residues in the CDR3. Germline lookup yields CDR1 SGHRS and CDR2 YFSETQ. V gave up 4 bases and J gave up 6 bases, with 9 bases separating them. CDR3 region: CASSADRDTQYF. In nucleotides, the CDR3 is TGCGCCAGCAGCGCCGACAGGGATACGCAGTATTTT.

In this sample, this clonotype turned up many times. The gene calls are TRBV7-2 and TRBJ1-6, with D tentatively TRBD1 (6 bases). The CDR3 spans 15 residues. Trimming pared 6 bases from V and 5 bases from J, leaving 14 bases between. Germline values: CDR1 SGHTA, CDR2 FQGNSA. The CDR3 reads CASRSLGGDNSPLHF. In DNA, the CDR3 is TGTGCCAGCAGGTCCCTGGGGGGCGATAATTCACCCCTCCACTTT.

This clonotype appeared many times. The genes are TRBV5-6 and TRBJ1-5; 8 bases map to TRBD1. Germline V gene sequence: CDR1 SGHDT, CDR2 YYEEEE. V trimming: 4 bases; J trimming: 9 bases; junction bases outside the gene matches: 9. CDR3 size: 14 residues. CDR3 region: CASSRQGTYGPQHF. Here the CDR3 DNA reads TGTGCCAGCAGCAGACAGGGGACATATGGGCCCCAGCATTTT. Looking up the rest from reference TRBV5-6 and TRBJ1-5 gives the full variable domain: DAGVTQSPTHLIKTRGQQVTLRCSPKSGHDTVSWYQQALGQGPQFIFQYYEEEERQRGNFPDRFSGHQFPNYSSELNVNALLLGDSALYLCASSRQGTYGPQHFGDGTRLSIL.

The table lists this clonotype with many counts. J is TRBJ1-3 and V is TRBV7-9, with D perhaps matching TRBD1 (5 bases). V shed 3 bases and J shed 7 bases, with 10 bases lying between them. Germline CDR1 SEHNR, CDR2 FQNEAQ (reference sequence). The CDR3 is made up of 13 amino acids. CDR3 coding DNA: TGTGCCAGCAGCTTTGGCTGGGGGAACACCATATATTTT. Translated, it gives CASSFGWGNTIYF.

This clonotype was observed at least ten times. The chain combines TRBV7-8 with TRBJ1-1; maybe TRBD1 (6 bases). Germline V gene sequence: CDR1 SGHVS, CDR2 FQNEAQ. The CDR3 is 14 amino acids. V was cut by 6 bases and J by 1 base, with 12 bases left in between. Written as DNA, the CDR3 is TGTGCCAGCAGATGGGGGACAACGAACACTGAAGCTTTCTTT. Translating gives CASRWGTTNTEAFF. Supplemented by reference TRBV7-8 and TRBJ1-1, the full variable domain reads GAGVSQSPRYKVAKRGQDVALRCDPISGHVSLFWYQQALGQGPEFLTYFQNEAQLDKSGLPSDRFFAERPEGSVSTLKIQRTQQEDSAVYLCASRWGTTNTEAFFGQGTRLTVV.

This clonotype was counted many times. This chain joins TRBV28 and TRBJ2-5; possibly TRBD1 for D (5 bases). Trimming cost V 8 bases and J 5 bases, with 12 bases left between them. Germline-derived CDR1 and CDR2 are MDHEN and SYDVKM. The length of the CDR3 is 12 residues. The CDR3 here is CASSFNRETQYF. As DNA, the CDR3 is TGTGCCAGCTCCTTCAACAGGGAGACCCAGTACTTC.

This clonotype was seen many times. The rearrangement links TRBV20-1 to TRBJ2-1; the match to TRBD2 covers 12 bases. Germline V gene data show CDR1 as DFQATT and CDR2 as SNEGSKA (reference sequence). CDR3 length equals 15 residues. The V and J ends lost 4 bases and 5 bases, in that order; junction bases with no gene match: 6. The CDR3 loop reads CSANGLAGKDNEQFF. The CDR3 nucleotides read TGCAGTGCTAACGGACTAGCGGGAAAAGACAATGAGCAGTTCTTC.

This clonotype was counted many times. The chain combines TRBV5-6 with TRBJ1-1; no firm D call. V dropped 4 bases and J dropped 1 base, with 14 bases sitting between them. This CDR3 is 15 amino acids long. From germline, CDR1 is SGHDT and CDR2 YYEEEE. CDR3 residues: CASSPARRRNTEAFF. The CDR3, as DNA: TGTGCCAGCAGCCCTGCTCGGCGGAGGAACACTGAAGCTTTCTTT.

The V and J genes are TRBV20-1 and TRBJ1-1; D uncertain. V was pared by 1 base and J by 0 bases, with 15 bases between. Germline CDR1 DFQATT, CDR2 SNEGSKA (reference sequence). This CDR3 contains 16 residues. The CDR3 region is CSARVPGLGMNTEAFF. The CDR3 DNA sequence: TGCAGTGCTAGAGTTCCGGGGTTAGGAATGAACACTGAAGCTTTCTTT.

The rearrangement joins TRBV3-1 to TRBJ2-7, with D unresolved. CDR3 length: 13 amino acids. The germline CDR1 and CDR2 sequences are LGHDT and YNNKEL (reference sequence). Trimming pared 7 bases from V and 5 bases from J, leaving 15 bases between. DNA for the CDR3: TGTGCCAGCAACCAGGTCGTCCCAGACGAGCAGTACTTC. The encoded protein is CASNQVVPDEQYF.

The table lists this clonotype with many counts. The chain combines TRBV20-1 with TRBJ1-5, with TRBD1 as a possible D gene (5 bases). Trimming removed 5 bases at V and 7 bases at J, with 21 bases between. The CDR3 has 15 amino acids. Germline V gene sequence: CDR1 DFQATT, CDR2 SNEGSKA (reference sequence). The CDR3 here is CSAGGTGLSSQPQHF. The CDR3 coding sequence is TGCAGTGCTGGGGGGACGGGATTATCGAGCCAGCCCCAGCATTTT.